One sample yielded the 18 T cell receptor beta chains listed below, sequenced in a study of PD-1 blockade in classical Hodgkin lymphoma. Clones were sequenced by immunoSEQ multiplex PCR, and TCRdb holds only the in-frame ones, with some missing. This sample has about 16,000 clones, with just under 85% found just once. Time point of the sample: newly diagnosed, previously untreated cHL patient sample. The sequenced sample consisted of peripheral blood mononuclear cells (PBMCs). The receptors come from a human donor with classical Hodgkin lymphoma.

CDR3 loop: CASSRHRDTQYF. In DNA form, the CDR3 reads TGTGCCAGCAGCCGCCACAGGGATACGCAGTATTTT. The chain is built from TRBV11-2 and TRBJ2-3, with D possibly TRBD1 on 5 matching bases. Per germline, CDR1 SGHAT and CDR2 FQNNGV. Trimming removed 5 bases at V and 6 bases at J, with 9 bases between. The CDR3 length is 12 residues.

Here the CDR3 DNA reads TGTGCCAGCAGCTTAGTGGAGACCCAGTACTTC. Its protein is CASSLVETQYF. The chain carries TRBV7-3 and TRBJ2-5; D not resolved. Germline CDR1 is SGHTA and CDR2 is FQGTGA. Trimming removed 2 bases from V and 5 bases from J, with 3 bases in between. The CDR3 is made up of 11 amino acids.

The chain couples TRBV2 to TRBJ2-3; possible D gene TRBD2, 6 bases. The length of the CDR3 is 19 residues. Trimming shortened V by 7 bases and J by 0 bases, and 26 bases separated the two germline ends. CDR1 and CDR2 from the germline V gene are SNHLY and FYNNEI. The CDR3 region is CASIPRSGGILGSTDTQYF. The CDR3 bases are TGTGCCAGCATCCCCCGGTCGGGCGGGATACTCGGGAGCACAGATACGCAGTATTTT. The variable domain in full, with the rest retrieved from reference TRBV2 and TRBJ2-3, is EPEVTQTPSHQVTQMGQEVILRCVPISNHLYFYWYRQILGQKVEFLVSFYNNEISEKSEIFDDQFSVERPDGSNFTLKIRSTKLEDSAMYFCASIPRSGGILGSTDTQYFGPGTRLTVL.

CDR3 nucleotides: TGCGCCAGCAGCCAAGAGAAGGGCTCCAAAAACATTCAGTACTTC. Amino acid sequence: CASSQEKGSKNIQYF. The chain recombines TRBV4-1 with TRBJ2-4; D remains ambiguous. The CDR3 length is 15 residues. Per the germline V gene, CDR1 is MGHRA and CDR2 is YSYEKL. V was cut by 0 bases and J by 2 bases, with 8 bases left in between.

The chain carries TRBV5-4 and TRBJ2-1, with TRBD1 matching over 11 bases. The CDR3 covers 14 residues. Germline CDR1 SGHNT, CDR2 YYREEE (reference sequence). J gave up 6 bases and V 8 bases, and 7 bases lay outside the gene matches. As DNA, the CDR3 is TGTGCCAGGGGGGACAGGGGGAGGTCCAATGAGCAGTTCTTC. Amino acid sequence: CARGDRGRSNEQFF.

This clone was detected a few times. The chain carries TRBV6-5 and TRBJ2-7; D is ambiguous. The length of the CDR3 is 15 residues. The germline V gene has CDR1 MNHEY and CDR2 SVGAGI. The germline V and J ends were trimmed by 7 bases and 0 bases, with 16 bases remaining between them. CDR3 sequence reads: CASTDALTDSYEQYF. Here the CDR3 DNA reads TGTGCCAGCACCGATGCTTTGACTGACTCCTACGAGCAGTACTTC.

The V call is TRBV6-1, the J call TRBJ2-7, with D unresolved. The CDR3 has 13 amino acids. The germline V gene encodes CDR1 MNHNS and CDR2 SASEGT. V lost 4 bases, J lost 7 bases, and 14 bases lay in between. As DNA, the CDR3 is TGTGCCAGCAGTGCTATCCCCACGCGGGAGCAGTACTTC. Its translation is CASSAIPTREQYF.

The CDR3 loop reads CASSVQDSYEQYF. CDR3 DNA sequence: TGTGCCAGCAGTGTACAGGACTCCTACGAGCAGTACTTC. The rearrangement uses TRBV25-1 and TRBJ2-7, with D perhaps matching TRBD1 (5 bases). Germline CDR1 and CDR2: MGHDK and SYGVNS. V was cut by 4 bases and J by 0 bases, with 7 bases left in between. The CDR3 runs 13 residues.

The V and J genes are TRBV4-1 and TRBJ1-3; D remains ambiguous. Per germline, CDR1 MGHRA and CDR2 YSYEKL. The CDR3 contains 14 residues. The V gene lost 0 bases and the J gene lost 6 bases, with 9 bases spanning the gap. The CDR3 DNA follows: TGCGCCAGCAGCCAAGAGTCGACAATAAACACCATATATTTT. It translates to CASSQESTINTIYF.

This chain connects TRBV19 to TRBJ2-3; 12 bases line up with TRBD2. Germline assignment: CDR1 LNHDA and CDR2 SQIVND (reference sequence). Germline trimming cut 3 bases from V and 4 bases from J; bases unmatched to any gene: 5. The CDR3 is 16 amino acids. In nucleotides, the CDR3 is TGTGCCAGTAGTATGGGGGGACTAGCGGGTTCAGATACGCAGTATTTT. This codes for CASSMGGLAGSDTQYF.

This chain connects TRBV6-1 to TRBJ2-7, with D perhaps matching TRBD2 (5 bases). CDR3 length: 14 residues. Trimming shortened V by 8 bases and J by 2 bases, and 16 bases separated the two germline ends. Per the germline V gene, CDR1 is MNHNS and CDR2 is SASEGT. CDR3 loop: CASYGESTTYEQYF. The CDR3, as DNA: TGTGCCAGCTACGGGGAATCCACGACCTACGAGCAGTACTTC.

In nucleotides, the CDR3 is TGTGCCACCAGCAGAAATTATGGCTACACCTTC. This encodes CATSRNYGYTF. The rearrangement links TRBV15 to TRBJ1-2; D unclear. Germline V lookup: CDR1 LNHNV, CDR2 YYDKDF (reference sequence). Trimming took 2 bases from V and 5 from J, leaving 3 bases between them. This CDR3 is 11 amino acids long.

The chain couples TRBV4-1 to TRBJ2-1; no firm D call. Trimming shortened V by 9 bases and J by 7 bases, and 16 bases separated the two germline ends. The CDR3 consists of 13 residues. The germline V gene has CDR1 MGHRA and CDR2 YSYEKL. The chain's CDR3 is CASTNPAGNEQFF. DNA for the CDR3: TGCGCCAGTACAAATCCCGCCGGGAATGAGCAGTTCTTC.

The chain uses TRBV19 and TRBJ1-5, with a tentative D call TRBD1 (5 bases). The V end was cut by 7 bases, the J end by 5 bases, with 15 bases between. The germline V gene encodes CDR1 LNHDA and CDR2 SQIVND (reference sequence). The CDR3 loop spans 14 amino acids. CDR3 coding DNA: TGTGCCAGTACCATTTGGGACGGGGATCAGCCCCAGCATTTT. It translates to CASTIWDGDQPQHF.

This rearrangement joins TRBV7-8 to TRBJ2-1; D is undetermined. V gave up 5 bases and J gave up 7 bases, with 9 bases separating them. Germline V gives CDR1 SGHVS, CDR2 FQNEAQ. The CDR3 is 12 residues long. This chain's CDR3 is CASSVGRNEQFF. DNA for the CDR3: TGTGCCAGCAGCGTTGGAAGGAATGAGCAGTTCTTC.

This sequence joins TRBV2 and TRBJ1-6, with a possible D match to TRBD1 (6 bases). Germline V gives CDR1 SNHLY, CDR2 FYNNEI. The CDR3 is 14 amino acids. Trimming removed 7 bases at V and 10 bases at J, with 17 bases between. CDR3 region: CASMSNRAGSPLHF. The CDR3, as DNA: TGTGCCAGCATGTCCAACAGGGCAGGCTCACCCCTCCACTTT.

The chain recombines TRBV28 with TRBJ1-2; a possible D gene is TRBD1 (6 bases). V lost 3 bases and J lost 6, with 17 bases in between. This CDR3 has 15 amino acids. CDR1 and CDR2 from the germline V gene are MDHEN and SYDVKM. This CDR3 reads CASSFLEGGDNGYTF. The CDR3 DNA reads TGTGCCAGCAGTTTTTTGGAGGGGGGGGACAATGGCTACACCTTC.

The J gene is TRBJ1-1, the V gene TRBV6-9; D might be TRBD1 (6 bases). The V end lost 5 bases, the J end lost 4 bases, and 17 bases lay between the germline ends. Germline V CDR1 and CDR2: MNHGY, SVAAGI. The CDR3 loop spans 15 amino acids. This CDR3 reads CASSVKIQGFTEAFF. DNA of the CDR3: TGTGCCAGCAGTGTCAAGATACAGGGATTCACTGAAGCTTTCTTT.